The following is a T cell receptor beta chain sequence with its context. These data belong to a study of spatial heterogeneity in lung cancer. Study-wide background: When available, follow-up PBMC samples taken a median of approximately 26 months after resection were sequenced.

The time point: blood at routine non-recurrence follow-up after resection. Whole RNA, which was extracted from tumor, nontumor lung tissue or frozen PBMC, was sequenced without any cell sorting. Germline V lookup: CDR1 MDHEN, CDR2 SYDVKM. This CDR3 is built from 22 residues. J lost 5 bases, V lost 5 bases, and 31 bases had no gene match. Each CDR3 protein is one row after TCRdb ran MiXCR on the 5' RACE reads. The sample gives about 52,000 distinct CDR3 sequences, 6% to 8.5% of which show up once; around 33% is in the top ten. This TCR was recovered from a female donor with early-stage non-small cell lung cancer. This material consisted of PBMCs, taken at follow-up. The gene calls are TRBV28 and TRBJ2-5; 8 bases align to TRBD1. The CDR3: CASSPTPQLGQAQLDLGETQYF. CDR3 nucleotides: TGTGCCAGCAGTCCGACACCTCAGTTGGGACAGGCCCAATTAGATCTTGGGGAGACCCAGTACTTC. Drawing the rest from reference TRBV28 and TRBJ2-5, the complete variable domain is DVKVTQSSRYLVKRTGEKVFLECVQDMDHENMFWYRQDPGLGLRLIYFSYDVKMKEKGDIPEGYSVSREKKERFSLILESASTNQTSMYLCASSPTPQLGQAQLDLGETQYFGPGTRLLVL.